Presented here are 32 T cell receptor beta chains from one specimen sequenced in a study of T cell clonality in common variable immunodeficiency. Broader study findings: In common variable immunodeficiency, TCR beta chains reportedly carried fewer deletions and N-nucleotide insertions.

TCRdb's table, derived via immunoSEQ multiplex PCR, lists solely in-frame clones and lacks some. This sample includes over 30,000 clones with no singletons; its ten biggest clones take up 5.5% to 7%. The antigens for these receptors are not known. Specimen: peripheral blood mononuclear cells. Source of these receptors: a human donor with common variable immunodeficiency.

This clone has ten or more counts. The CDR3 end is not reached by the read, which stops 3 residues before it; the germline J gene fills it in. The rearrangement uses TRBV29-1 and TRBJ2-7; 7 nucleotides match TRBD1. The CDR3 has 14 amino acids. Germline V gene data show CDR1 as SQVTM and CDR2 as ANQGSEA. J lost 0 bases, V lost 6 bases, and 8 bases had no gene match. The CDR3 loop reads CSVSRQGDSYEQYF. The CDR3 DNA, read in part, is TGCAGCGTCTCTCGACAGGGAGACTCCTACGAG.

This clone was observed at least ten times. The read ends 3 residues early relative to the CDR3; the germline J gene fills the gap. The V and J genes are TRBV20-1 and TRBJ2-6; perhaps TRBD1 as D (5 bases). Trimming took 1 base from V and 4 from J, leaving 17 bases between them. From germline, CDR1 is DFQATT and CDR2 SNEGSKA (reference sequence). The CDR3 is made up of 17 amino acids. The CDR3 region is CSARGTVRGSGANVLTF. The part of the CDR3 DNA that was read is TGCAGTGCTAGAGGCACAGTTAGGGGATCGGGGGCCAACGTC.

This clone came up a few times. CDR3 region: CASSLGGNGAFF. Partial CDR3 DNA: TGTGCCAGCAGCTTAGGGGGCAACGGG. The chain employs TRBV7-9 and TRBJ1-1, with D possibly matching TRBD1 (5 bases). From the germline J gene comes the end of the CDR3, since the read stops 3 residues before it. From germline, CDR1 is SEHNR and CDR2 FQNEAQ (reference sequence). The CDR3 has 12 residues. The whole variable domain, filled in from reference TRBV7-9 and TRBJ1-1, reads DTGVSQNPRHKITKRGQNVTFRCDPISEHNRLYWYRQTLGQGPEFLTYFQNEAQLEKSRLLSDRFSAERPKGSFSTLEIQRTEQGDSAMYLCASSLGGNGAFFGQGTRLTVV.

With respect to this clone: The read finishes 3 residues shy of the CDR3 end, and the germline J gene is used to complete it. The genes are TRBV5-1 and TRBJ2-3; D is unresolved. The CDR3 extends over 13 amino acids. V lost 3 bases and J lost 1, with 6 bases in between. Germline V gives CDR1 SGHRS, CDR2 YFSETQ. CDR3 sequence: CASSWQGTDTQYF. The part of the CDR3 DNA that was read is TGCGCCAGCAGCTGGCAGGGCACAGATACG.

As to this clone: The read halts 3 residues ahead of the CDR3 end, with the missing end drawn from the germline J gene. The rearrangement links TRBV18 to TRBJ1-1; TRBD1 agrees at 8 bases. This CDR3 has 16 residues. The junction had 8 bases not matched to a gene; V was cut back by 4 bases and J by 1 base. Germline-derived CDR1 and CDR2 are KGHSH and LQKENI. The sequenced CDR3 bases are TGTGCCAGCTCACGTGGACAGGGCCTCGCGAACACTGAA. Its translation is CASSRGQGLANTE. The whole CDR3 sequence is CASSRGQGLANTEAFF.

This clone was detected ten times or more. The read gets to within 3 residues of the CDR3 end, and the germline J gene fills in the rest. The V call is TRBV30, the J call TRBJ1-2, with D possibly being TRBD1 (5 bases). Germline CDR1 reads GTSNPN; CDR2 reads SVGIG (reference sequence). The CDR3 covers 14 residues. This CDR3 reads CAWSADTSDSGYTF. CDR3 bases read: TGTGCCTGGAGTGCCGATACCTCCGACAGCGGC.

Comments on this clone: The CDR3 goes on 3 residues after the read ends, and that part is filled in from the germline J gene. The chain couples TRBV19 to TRBJ1-5, with a possible D match to TRBD1 (5 bases). The V and J ends lost 7 bases and 3 bases respectively, with 13 bases between them. The CDR3 covers 14 residues. The germline V gene has CDR1 LNHDA and CDR2 SQIVND (reference sequence). CDR3 sequence: CASKQGIFNQPQHF. The covered CDR3 bases are TGTGCCAGTAAGCAGGGTATCTTCAATCAGCCC.

On this clone: The DNA ends 3 residues before the CDR3 does, and the rest of the CDR3 is filled in from the germline J gene. The V gene is TRBV7-9, the J gene TRBJ1-2; D not resolved. V was clipped by 8 bases and J by 6 bases, with 13 bases between them. The CDR3 runs 12 residues. From germline, CDR1 is SEHNR and CDR2 FQNEAQ (reference sequence). The CDR3: CASHGVGNGYTF. The covered CDR3 bases are TGTGCCAGCCACGGGGTGGGGAATGGC. The whole variable domain, remainder taken from reference TRBV7-9 and TRBJ1-2, is DTGVSQNPRHKITKRGQNVTFRCDPISEHNRLYWYRQTLGQGPEFLTYFQNEAQLEKSRLLSDRFSAERPKGSFSTLEIQRTEQGDSAMYLCASHGVGNGYTFGSGTRLTVV.

This clone was seen many times. Here the CDR3 reads CASSILTGDTEAFF. The CDR3 DNA, read in part, is TGTGCCAGCTCGATACTTACAGGGGACACTGAA. The gene calls are TRBV18 and TRBJ1-1; 7 bases are shared with TRBD1. The CDR3 end is not reached by the read, which stops 3 residues before it; the germline J gene fills it in. Germline V gene data show CDR1 as KGHSH and CDR2 as LQKENI. With V trimmed by 6 bases and J by 3 bases, 7 bases remained unmatched. The CDR3 is 14 amino acids.

Here the CDR3 reads CASSYSGDRGEKLFF. The sequenced CDR3 bases are TGTGCCAGCAGTTACTCTGGGGACAGGGGAGAAAAA. This sequence joins TRBV6-2 or TRBV6-3 and TRBJ1-4, with 10 nucleotides matching TRBD1. The read terminates 3 residues ahead of where the CDR3 ends, so the germline J gene completes it. Germline CDR1 is MNHEY and CDR2 is SVGEGT. The CDR3 contains 15 residues. V gave up 0 bases and J gave up 8 bases; unmatched junction bases: 3.

This clone was picked up a small number of times. The part of the CDR3 DNA that was read is TGTGCCAGTAGTATTTGGGGGGAGAACACTGAA. It encodes CASSIWGENTE. The full CDR3 is CASSIWGENTEAFF. The chain has TRBV19 and TRBJ1-1; D possibly corresponds to TRBD1 (5 bases). The read terminates 3 residues ahead of where the CDR3 ends, so the germline J gene completes it. V was cut by 3 bases and J by 1 base, with 9 bases left in between. CDR3 length equals 14 residues. CDR1 is LNHDA, CDR2 SQIVND, per germline (reference sequence).

This clone was counted at least ten times. The read terminates 3 residues ahead of where the CDR3 ends, so the germline J gene completes it. V and J are TRBV5-1 and TRBJ2-7; 7 bases are a match to TRBD1. V shed 4 bases, J shed 2 bases, and the junction held 9 bases outside the gene matches. Germline CDR1 and CDR2: SGHRS and YFSETQ. The CDR3 totals 15 residues. CDR3 sequence: CASSPSTGRTYEQYF. CDR3 DNA, as far as it was read: TGCGCCAGCAGCCCCTCGACAGGGCGAACCTACGAG.

As concerns this clone: Sequencing ends 3 residues short of the CDR3 end; the germline J gene provides the rest. The gene calls are TRBV7-3 and TRBJ2-3, with 7 nucleotides matching TRBD2. With V trimmed by 4 bases and J by 4 bases, 5 bases remained unmatched. Germline loops: CDR1 SGHTA, CDR2 FQGTGA. This CDR3 region has 14 residues. The CDR3 sequence: CASSSTGLADTQYF. The covered CDR3 bases are TGTGCCAGCAGCTCGACCGGACTAGCAGATACG.

This clone was detected ten times or more. Read data end 3 residues before the CDR3 end; the end is taken from the germline J gene. The chain carries TRBV30 and TRBJ1-6; the D is unclear. The germline gives CDR1 GTSNPN, CDR2 SVGIG (reference sequence). V lost 3 bases and J 6 bases, leaving 9 bases between the germline ends. The length of the CDR3 is 13 residues. CDR3 sequence reads: CAWRLQSNSPLHF. CDR3 DNA (partial): TGTGCCTGGAGATTACAGAGTAATTCACCC.

A note on this clone: The read terminates 3 residues before the CDR3 end, so the remaining end is supplied by the germline J gene. The chain joins TRBV2 to TRBJ2-3, with 9 bases lining up with TRBD1. J gave up 4 bases and V 2 bases, and 13 bases lay outside the gene matches. CDR3 size: 18 residues. Germline lookup yields CDR1 SNHLY and CDR2 FYNNEI. The part of the CDR3 DNA that was read is TGTGCCAGCAGTGAAAATCGCCTAGGGACAGGGCGGGCAGATACG. It yields the protein CASSENRLGTGRADT. The full CDR3 protein is CASSENRLGTGRADTQYF.

This clone has only a few counts. Sequencing ends 3 residues short of the CDR3 end; the germline J gene provides the rest. The chain has TRBV5-6 and TRBJ2-7; a weak D match, TRBD1 (6 bases). This CDR3 is built from 14 residues. Germline V gives CDR1 SGHDT, CDR2 YYEEEE. The V end was cut by 6 bases, the J end by 3 bases, with 16 bases between. The covered CDR3 bases are TGTGCCAGCAACGGGGAAGGGGGAAACTACGAG. The encoded protein is CASNGEGGNYE. The whole CDR3 sequence is CASNGEGGNYEQYF.

In this sample, this clone turned up many times. With the read ending 3 residues before the CDR3 end, the germline J gene is used to fill in that end. This chain uses TRBV2 with TRBJ2-2; 9 bases fit TRBD2. The germline V gene encodes CDR1 SNHLY and CDR2 FYNNEI. The CDR3 sequence is 15 residues long. The ends lost 8 bases at V and 0 bases at J; junction bases unmatched: 4. The CDR3 is CASGSGGSNTGELFF. The CDR3 bases that were read are TGTGCCAGCGGTAGCGGGGGTTCGAACACCGGGGAG.

Comment on this clone: Sequencing ends 3 residues short of the CDR3 end; the germline J gene provides the rest. The chain carries TRBV19 and TRBJ2-7; D is ambiguous. Deletions cut 1 base from V and 2 bases from J, with 6 bases between. From germline, CDR1 is LNHDA and CDR2 SQIVND (reference sequence). This CDR3 spans 13 amino acids. The CDR3 loop is CASSIGLAYEQYF. The sequenced CDR3 bases are TGTGCCAGTAGTATAGGGTTAGCCTACGAG.

In the case of this clone: The DNA ends 3 residues before the CDR3 does, and the rest of the CDR3 is filled in from the germline J gene. The chain carries TRBV30 and TRBJ1-2; 7 bases are a match to TRBD1. Germline V CDR1 and CDR2: GTSNPN, SVGIG (reference sequence). Trimming removed 3 bases from V and 4 bases from J; junction bases left unmatched: 5. CDR3 length equals 13 residues. CDR3 DNA (partial): TGTGCCTGGAGCCCCGGGACAGCCTATGGC. Its translation is CAWSPGTAYG. The whole CDR3 reads CAWSPGTAYGYTF.

A remark on this clone: The read falls 3 residues short of the CDR3 end, and the missing part is taken from the germline J gene. This chain joins TRBV2 and TRBJ2-6; 7 nucleotides match TRBD1. CDR3 length equals 17 residues. CDR1 SNHLY and CDR2 FYNNEI come from the germline V gene. J gave up 0 bases and V 5 bases, and 7 bases lay outside the gene matches. The sequenced part of the CDR3 DNA is TGTGCCAGCAGTCCACAGGGGACCCACTCTGGGGCCAACGTC. Translating gives CASSPQGTHSGANV. Given in full, the CDR3 is CASSPQGTHSGANVLTF.

This clone turned up a few times. The DNA ends 3 residues before the CDR3 does, and the rest of the CDR3 is filled in from the germline J gene. The chain links TRBV29-1 to TRBJ2-7, with 7 bases lining up with TRBD2. Germline CDR1 SQVTM, CDR2 ANQGSEA. Unmatched junction bases numbered 6, after V lost 1 base and J lost 3 bases. The CDR3 runs to 14 residues. The sequenced CDR3 bases are TGCAGCGTTGAAGTCGAGGCTAGCGGCTACGAG. Its translation is CSVEVEASGYE. The full CDR3 reads CSVEVEASGYEQYF.

CDR3 DNA (partial): TGTGCCAGCAGTGGCCCGCCCGGGGGTTTAGGAGAGACC. It specifies CASSGPPGGLGET. The whole CDR3 protein is CASSGPPGGLGETQYF. The chain uses TRBV2 and TRBJ2-5, with a tentative D call TRBD2 (6 bases). The read finishes 3 residues shy of the CDR3 end, and the germline J gene is used to complete it. In germline, CDR1 is SNHLY, CDR2 FYNNEI. The CDR3 is 16 residues long. V dropped 4 bases and J dropped 4 bases, with 19 bases sitting between them.

To note about this clone: The CDR3 extends 3 residues past the end of the read, so its final part is completed from the germline J gene. This rearrangement joins TRBV5-6 to TRBJ2-7, with D perhaps TRBD2 (5 bases). The V gene's germline CDR1 is SGHDT and CDR2 YYEEEE. The V and J ends lost 2 bases and 1 base respectively, with 7 bases between them. This CDR3 region has 13 residues. The CDR3 bases that were read are TGTGCCAGCAGCTTTCGGGGATCCTACGAG. Residues: CASSFRGSYE. The full CDR3 is CASSFRGSYEQYF.

Remarks on this clone: The observed sequence ends 3 residues before the CDR3 terminus, with the missing tail filled in from the germline J gene. V is TRBV19 and J is TRBJ1-3, with TRBD1 matching over 7 bases. The V gene end was trimmed by 5 bases and the J gene end by 2 bases; junction bases not matched to a gene: 3. The CDR3 is 14 residues long. CDR1 is LNHDA, CDR2 SQIVND, per germline (reference sequence). CDR3 sequence: CASSPTGPGNTIYF. The covered CDR3 bases are TGTGCCAGTAGTCCGACAGGGCCTGGAAACACC.

This clone was observed at least ten times. The read ends 3 residues before the CDR3 terminus; that terminus is restored from the germline J gene. The chain joins TRBV7-2 to TRBJ2-6, with a weak D call TRBD1 (5 bases). CDR1 SGHTA and CDR2 FQGNSA come from the germline V gene. V gave up 3 bases and J gave up 0 bases, with 6 bases separating them. The CDR3 loop spans 15 amino acids. The CDR3 protein is CASSLTVSGANVLTF. The CDR3 DNA, read in part, is TGTGCCAGCAGCTTGACAGTCTCTGGGGCCAACGTC.

Details on this clone: Read sequence stops 3 residues before the CDR3 end, and the germline J gene provides the missing end. The chain couples TRBV7-6 to TRBJ2-1, with D unclear. The CDR3 totals 12 residues. Trimming took 4 bases from V and 8 from J, leaving 9 bases between them. From germline, CDR1 is SGHVS and CDR2 FNYEAQ. Partial CDR3 DNA: TGTGCCAGCAGCTCCAGTGATTATGAG. Its translation is CASSSSDYE. The complete CDR3 sequence is CASSSSDYEQFF.

As concerns this clone: The missing CDR3 end, 3 residues past where the read stops, is filled in from the germline J gene. The V call is TRBV7-9, the J call TRBJ1-6; D is unclear. Trimming took 5 bases from V and 10 from J, leaving 9 bases between them. Looked up from germline, CDR1 is SEHNR and CDR2 is FQNEAQ (reference sequence). The CDR3 totals 12 residues. The CDR3 DNA, read in part, is TGTGCCAGCAGCGAAGCGGGGTCACCC. Amino acid sequence: CASSEAGSP. The entire CDR3 reads CASSEAGSPLHF. The full variable domain, rest sourced from reference TRBV7-9 and TRBJ1-6, is DTGVSQNPRHKITKRGQNVTFRCDPISEHNRLYWYRQTLGQGPEFLTYFQNEAQLEKSRLLSDRFSAERPKGSFSTLEIQRTEQGDSAMYLCASSEAGSPLHFGNGTRLTVT.

This clone has at least ten counts. The observed sequence ends 3 residues before the CDR3 terminus, with the missing tail filled in from the germline J gene. The rearrangement uses TRBV14 and TRBJ1-4, with a weak D call TRBD1 (5 bases). The CDR3 extends over 17 amino acids. V was pared by 4 bases and J by 7 bases, with 22 bases between. Germline CDR1 and CDR2: SGHDN and FVKESK. CDR3 DNA, as far as it was read: TGTGCCAGCAGCCCCCCTCGGGCCTGGGGCACGAGTGAAAAA. Amino acids: CASSPPRAWGTSEK. The whole CDR3 sequence is CASSPPRAWGTSEKLFF.

This clone was seen at least ten times. The read ends 3 residues early relative to the CDR3; the germline J gene fills the gap. This chain uses TRBV5-4 with TRBJ2-5, with no clear D. Per germline, CDR1 SGHNT and CDR2 YYREEE (reference sequence). V gave up 0 bases and J gave up 4 bases, with 10 bases separating them. This CDR3 contains 14 residues. CDR3 in amino acids: CASSLGASVETQYF. Incomplete CDR3 DNA: TGTGCCAGCAGCTTGGGTGCCAGCGTAGAGACC.

This clone appeared a few times. The CDR3 extends 3 residues past the end of the read, so its final part is completed from the germline J gene. This chain uses TRBV7-6 with TRBJ1-1; the D is unclear. V was cut by 4 bases and J by 2 bases, with 11 bases left in between. The CDR3 spans 14 residues. The germline gives CDR1 SGHVS, CDR2 FNYEAQ. This chain's CDR3 is CASSSQGLNTEAFF. CDR3 DNA, as far as it was read: TGTGCCAGCAGCTCCCAAGGCCTCAACACTGAA. Complete variable domain (other parts from reference TRBV7-6 and TRBJ1-1): GAGVSQSPRYKVTKRGQDVALRCDPISGHVSLYWYRQALGQGPEFLTYFNYEAQQDKSGLPNDRFSAERPEGSISTLTIQRTEQRDSAMYRCASSSQGLNTEAFFGQGTRLTVV.

Concerning this clone itself: The missing CDR3 end, 3 residues past where the read stops, is filled in from the germline J gene. V and J are TRBV19 and TRBJ2-1; tentative D call: TRBD2 (5 bases). This CDR3 is 16 amino acids long. Germline V gene data show CDR1 as LNHDA and CDR2 as SQIVND (reference sequence). The ends were cut back, 5 bases at V and 1 base at J, with 15 bases in the middle. The sequenced CDR3 bases are TGTGCCAGTAGTCTCTTGTCGGGGTCGTCCTACAATGAG. It encodes CASSLLSGSSYNE. In full, the CDR3 reads CASSLLSGSSYNEQFF.

This clone has just a few counts. The read is 3 residues too short to cover the CDR3 end, so that end is filled in from the germline J gene. The V gene is TRBV5-1, the J gene TRBJ1-3, with D possibly matching TRBD1 (5 bases). Germline assignment: CDR1 SGHRS and CDR2 YFSETQ. V was shortened by 2 bases and J by 2 bases, with 11 bases between the two germline ends. The CDR3 is 15 residues long. CDR3 DNA, as far as it was read: TGCGCCAGCAGCTTCCAGGGCGGAGCTGGAAACACC. Its translation is CASSFQGGAGNT. The CDR3 in its entirety is CASSFQGGAGNTIYF.